This T cell receptor beta chain was retrieved from a study of neurological immune-mediated disorders. Study-level findings and limits: CDR3 amino acid sequences of expanded clones were not shared across subjects, a result suggesting private repertoires in all groups.

The team produced cDNA through 5'RACE using 10-nucleotide random UMIs. Each CDR3 protein is one row after TCRdb ran MiXCR on the 5' RACE reads. The sample holds 20,000 or so distinct CDR3 sequences, 13% seen once. As concerns this clonotype: Its specificity is unknown. A much larger clonotype is one base distant, so this may be a read error.

Germline CDR1 is ENHRY and CDR2 is SYGVKD. The CDR3 covers 18 residues. The specimen was PBMCs. This sequence joins TRBV10-3 and TRBJ2-5; D is perhaps TRBD2 (5 bases). This sequence originates from a woman aged 40 to 50 with HTLV-1-associated myelopathy (HAM/TSP). DNA for the CDR3: TGTGCCATCAATGAGTCCGGAGTCAGCGGATATTTCCAAGAGACCAAGTACTTC. It codes for CAINESGVSGYFQETKYF.